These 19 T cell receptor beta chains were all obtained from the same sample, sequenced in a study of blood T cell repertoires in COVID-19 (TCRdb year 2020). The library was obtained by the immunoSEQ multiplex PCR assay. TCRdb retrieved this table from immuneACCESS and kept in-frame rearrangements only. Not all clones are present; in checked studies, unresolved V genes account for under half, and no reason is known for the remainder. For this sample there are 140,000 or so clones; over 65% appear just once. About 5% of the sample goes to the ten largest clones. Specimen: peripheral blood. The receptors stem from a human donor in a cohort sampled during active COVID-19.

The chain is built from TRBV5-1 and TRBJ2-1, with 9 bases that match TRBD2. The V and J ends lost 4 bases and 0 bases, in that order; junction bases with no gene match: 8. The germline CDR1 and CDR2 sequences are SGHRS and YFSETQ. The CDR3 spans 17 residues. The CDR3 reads CASSTGLAPSSYNEQFF. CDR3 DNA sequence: TGCGCCAGCAGCACCGGACTAGCGCCGAGCTCCTACAATGAGCAGTTCTTC.

The CDR3 coding sequence is TGTGCCAGCAGTTCGGGACAGGGCTACTATGGCTACACCTTC. Its protein is CASSSGQGYYGYTF. This rearrangement joins TRBV6-5 to TRBJ1-2, with 9 bases fitting TRBD1. Per the germline V gene, CDR1 is MNHEY and CDR2 is SVGAGI. CDR3 length equals 14 residues. J was trimmed by 3 bases and V by 4 bases; bases with no gene match: 3.

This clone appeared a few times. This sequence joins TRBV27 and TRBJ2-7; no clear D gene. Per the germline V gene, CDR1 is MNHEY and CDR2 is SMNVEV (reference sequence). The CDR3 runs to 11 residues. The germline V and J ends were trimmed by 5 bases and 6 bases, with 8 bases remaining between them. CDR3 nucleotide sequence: TGTGCCAGCAGTACCGAGTTCGAGCAGTACTTC. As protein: CASSTEFEQYF.

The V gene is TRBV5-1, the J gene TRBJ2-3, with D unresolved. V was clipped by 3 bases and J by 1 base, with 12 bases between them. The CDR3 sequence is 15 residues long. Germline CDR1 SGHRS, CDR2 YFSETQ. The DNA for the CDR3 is TGCGCCAGCAGCTCCAGGTTGGTCGGCACAGATACGCAGTATTTT. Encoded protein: CASSSRLVGTDTQYF.

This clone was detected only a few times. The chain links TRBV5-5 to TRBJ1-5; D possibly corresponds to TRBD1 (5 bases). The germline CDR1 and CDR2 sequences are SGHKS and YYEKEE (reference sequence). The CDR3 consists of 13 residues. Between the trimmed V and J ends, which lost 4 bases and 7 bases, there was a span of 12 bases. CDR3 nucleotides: TGTGCCAGCAGCGGAGGGGTTCGGCAGCCCCAGCATTTT. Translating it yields CASSGGVRQPQHF. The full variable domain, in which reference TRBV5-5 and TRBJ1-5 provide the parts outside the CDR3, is DAGVTQSPTHLIKTRGQQVTLRCSPISGHKSVSWYQQVLGQGPQFIFQYYEKEERGRGNFPDRFSARQFPNYSSELNVNALLLGDSALYLCASSGGVRQPQHFGDGTRLSIL.

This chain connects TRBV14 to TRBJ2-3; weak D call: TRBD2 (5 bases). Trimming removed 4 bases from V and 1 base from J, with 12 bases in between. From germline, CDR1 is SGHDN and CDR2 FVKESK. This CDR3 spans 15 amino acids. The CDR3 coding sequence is TGTGCCAGCAGCCCTGTCCGGGGAGGCACAGATACGCAGTATTTT. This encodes CASSPVRGGTDTQYF.

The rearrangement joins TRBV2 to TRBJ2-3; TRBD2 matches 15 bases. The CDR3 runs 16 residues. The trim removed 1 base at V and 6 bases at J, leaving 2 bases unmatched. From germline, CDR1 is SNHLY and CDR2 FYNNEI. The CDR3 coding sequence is TGTGCCAGCAGTGAAGGGACTAGCGGGGGGGCGGATACGCAGTATTTT. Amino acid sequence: CASSEGTSGGADTQYF.

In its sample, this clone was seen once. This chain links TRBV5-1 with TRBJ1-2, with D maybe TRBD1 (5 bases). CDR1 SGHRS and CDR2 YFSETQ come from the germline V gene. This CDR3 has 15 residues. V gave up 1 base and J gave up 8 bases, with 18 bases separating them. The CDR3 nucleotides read TGCGCCAGCAGCTTGACCCCCGGCGGGGCGGGCGGCTACACCTTC. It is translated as CASSLTPGGAGGYTF.

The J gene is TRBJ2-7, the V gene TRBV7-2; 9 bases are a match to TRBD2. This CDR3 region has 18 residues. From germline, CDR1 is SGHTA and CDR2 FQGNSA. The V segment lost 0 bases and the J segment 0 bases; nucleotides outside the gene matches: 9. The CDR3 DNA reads TGTGCCAGCAGCTTAGCGCCCTCGGAGCGGGGGGCCTCCTACGAGCAGTACTTC. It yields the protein CASSLAPSERGASYEQYF.

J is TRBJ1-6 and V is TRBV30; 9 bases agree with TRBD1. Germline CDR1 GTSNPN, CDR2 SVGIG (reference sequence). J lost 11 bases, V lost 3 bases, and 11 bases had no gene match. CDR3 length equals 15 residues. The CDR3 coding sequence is TGTGCCTGGAGCCACGGACAGGGGCTTAGTCCACCCCTCCACTTT. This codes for CAWSHGQGLSPPLHF.

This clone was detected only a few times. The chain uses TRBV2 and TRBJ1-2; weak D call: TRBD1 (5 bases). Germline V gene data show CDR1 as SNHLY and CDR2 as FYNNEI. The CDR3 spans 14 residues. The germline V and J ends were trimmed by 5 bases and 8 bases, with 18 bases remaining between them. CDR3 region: CASSTQVRRGGYTF. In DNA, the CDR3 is TGTGCCAGCAGTACTCAAGTGAGGAGGGGAGGCTACACCTTC.

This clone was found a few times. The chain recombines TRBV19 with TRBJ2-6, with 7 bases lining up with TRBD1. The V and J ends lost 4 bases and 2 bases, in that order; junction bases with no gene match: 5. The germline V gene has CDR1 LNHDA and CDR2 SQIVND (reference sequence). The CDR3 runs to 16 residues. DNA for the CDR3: TGTGCCAGTAGTACCGGGACAGCACCTGGGGCCAACGTCCTGACTTTC. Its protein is CASSTGTAPGANVLTF.

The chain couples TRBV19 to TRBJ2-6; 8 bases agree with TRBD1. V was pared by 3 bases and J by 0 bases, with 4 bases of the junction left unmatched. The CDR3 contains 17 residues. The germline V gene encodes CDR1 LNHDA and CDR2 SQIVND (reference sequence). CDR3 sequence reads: CASSIGQGSSGANVLTF. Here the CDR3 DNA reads TGTGCCAGTAGTATTGGACAGGGAAGCTCTGGGGCCAACGTCCTGACTTTC.

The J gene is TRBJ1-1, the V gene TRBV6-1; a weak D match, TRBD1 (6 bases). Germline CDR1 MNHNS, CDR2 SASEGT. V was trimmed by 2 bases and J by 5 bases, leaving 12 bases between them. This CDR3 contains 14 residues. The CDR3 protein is CASSERGGLTEAFF. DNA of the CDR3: TGTGCCAGCAGTGAAAGGGGGGGTTTAACTGAAGCTTTCTTT.

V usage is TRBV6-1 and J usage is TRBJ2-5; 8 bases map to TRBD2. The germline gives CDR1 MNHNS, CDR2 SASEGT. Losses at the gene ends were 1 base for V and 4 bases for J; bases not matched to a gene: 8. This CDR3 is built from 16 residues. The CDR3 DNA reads TGTGCCAGCAGTGAAGGCGGGGGGCGCGGGAGAGAGACCCAGTACTTC. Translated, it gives CASSEGGGRGRETQYF.

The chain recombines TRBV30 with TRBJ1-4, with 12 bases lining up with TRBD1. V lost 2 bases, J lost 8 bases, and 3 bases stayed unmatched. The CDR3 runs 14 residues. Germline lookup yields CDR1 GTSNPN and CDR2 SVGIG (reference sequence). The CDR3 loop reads CAWSTGTGGEKLFF. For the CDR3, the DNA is TGTGCCTGGAGTACCGGGACAGGGGGCGAAAAACTGTTTTTT.

CDR3 amino acids: CASSPTGTNYGYTF. The CDR3 DNA follows: TGTGCCAGCAGTCCGACAGGGACTAACTATGGCTACACCTTC. The rearrangement uses TRBV5-4 and TRBJ1-2; TRBD1 agrees at 7 bases. The V segment lost 5 bases and the J segment 0 bases; nucleotides outside the gene matches: 4. The germline gives CDR1 SGHNT, CDR2 YYREEE (reference sequence). This CDR3 is built from 14 residues.

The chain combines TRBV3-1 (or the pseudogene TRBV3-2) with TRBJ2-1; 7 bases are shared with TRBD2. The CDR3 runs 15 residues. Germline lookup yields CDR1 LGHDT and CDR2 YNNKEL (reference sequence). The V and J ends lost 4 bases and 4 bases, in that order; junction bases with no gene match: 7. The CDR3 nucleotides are TGTGCCAGCAGCCCTGGACTAGACGTTTACAATGAGCAGTTCTTC. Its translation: CASSPGLDVYNEQFF.

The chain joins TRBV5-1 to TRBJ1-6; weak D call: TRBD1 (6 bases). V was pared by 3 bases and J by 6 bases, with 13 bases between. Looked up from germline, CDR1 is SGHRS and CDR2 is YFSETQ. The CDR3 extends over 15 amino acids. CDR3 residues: CASSWYQGSNSPLHF. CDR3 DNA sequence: TGCGCCAGCAGCTGGTATCAGGGGAGTAATTCACCCCTCCACTTT. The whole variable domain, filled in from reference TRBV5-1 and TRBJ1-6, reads KAGVTQTPRYLIKTRGQQVTLSCSPISGHRSVSWYQQTPGQGLQFLFEYFSETQRNKGNFPGRFSGRQFSNSRSEMNVSTLELGDSALYLCASSWYQGSNSPLHFGNGTRLTVT.